The rows below give T cell receptor beta chains drawn from one sample of a study of cytomegalovirus exposure and HLA in healthy donors. Produced via immunoSEQ multiplex PCR; TCRdb's table is partial and in-frame only. The table shows 250,000 to 350,000 clones, with over 75% occurring only once. The specimen was PBMCs. The receptors derive from a woman under 30 in good health and CMV-seronegative. Both conserved end residues are trimmed from each CDR3.

V gene	J gene	CDR3 protein
TRBV5-1	TRBJ2-7	ASAQGVTYEQY
TRBV6-6	TRBJ2-7	ASSSGDRITLSEQY
TRBV27	TRBJ2-1	ASSLQGNNEQF
TRBV27	TRBJ2-7	ASSFSGQGPLPYEQY
TRBV28	TRBJ2-1	ASSEAGGRVSNEQF
TRBV5-1	TRBJ1-1	ASSLAGGDEAF
TRBV7-6	TRBJ2-7	ASSLELTYEQY
TRBV29-1	TRBJ1-1	SVEEAGEGTEAF
TRBV5-4	TRBJ2-7	ASSRDRDQIYEQY
TRBV7-6	TRBJ2-7	ASSLEQGYEQY
TRBV5-5	TRBJ2-1	ASSSRTSGRSSYNEQF
TRBV6-5	TRBJ2-1	ASNRGNEQF
TRBV25-1	TRBJ2-1	ASSPRTSGRIAENEQF
TRBV5-1	TRBJ2-7	ASRDETNRRQY
TRBV27	TRBJ2-1	ATAWSLATEQF
TRBV2	TRBJ2-5	ASSLDRGRLGTQY
TRBV6-5	TRBJ1-5	ASSYDRGQPQH
TRBV6-5	TRBJ2-1	ASSYKGGDHEQF
TRBV4-3	TRBJ2-1	ASSQERTSGKYEQF
TRBV2	TRBJ1-3	ARENRDFGGVSGNTIY
TRBV20-1	TRBJ1-2	SATEGYT
TRBV5-1	TRBJ1-2	ASSLALSNYGYT
TRBV28	TRBJ1-5	ASIKQGPNNQPQH
TRBV6-1	TRBJ2-2	AQREENTGELF
TRBV28	TRBJ2-1	ASTTRGLRDNEQF
TRBV28	TRBJ2-2	ASREGPNTGELF
TRBV4-3	TRBJ2-1	ASSQDHRNEQF